The 23 T cell receptor beta chains reported below all come from one sample, sequenced in a study of control samples from healthy donors and cancer patients. Only in-frame clones appear in the TCRdb table, and some are missing; sequencing was by immunoSEQ multiplex PCR. The sample has about 410,000 clones; 90% are singletons. Sequenced material: PBMCs. The receptor set was obtained from a man aged 35-49 years with head and neck cancer.

CDR3 residues: CASSRSSGHTGELFF. The CDR3, as DNA: TGTGCCAGTAGTAGGTCTAGCGGACATACCGGGGAGCTGTTTTTT. The chain carries TRBV19 and TRBJ2-2; TRBD2 aligns across 7 bases. V shed 4 bases, J shed 5 bases, and the junction held 7 bases outside the gene matches. Germline loops: CDR1 LNHDA, CDR2 SQIVND (reference sequence). The CDR3 extends over 15 amino acids.

V is TRBV3-1 (or the pseudogene TRBV3-2) and J is TRBJ2-1, with a weak D call TRBD2 (5 bases). The CDR3 spans 11 residues. Germline CDR1 and CDR2: LGHDT and YNNKEL (reference sequence). Trimming took 3 bases from V and 10 from J, leaving 7 bases between them. The CDR3 DNA reads TGTGCCAGCAGCCACGGGAACGAGCAGTTCTTC. Translated, it gives CASSHGNEQFF.

The chain couples TRBV29-1 to TRBJ1-1; D unresolved. This CDR3 is 13 amino acids long. Germline V lookup: CDR1 SQVTM, CDR2 ANQGSEA. V lost 7 bases, J lost 1 base, and 13 bases lay in between. The CDR3 region is CSGAKERNTEAFF. As DNA, the CDR3 is TGCAGCGGGGCCAAGGAGAGGAACACTGAAGCTTTCTTT.

V usage is TRBV28 and J usage is TRBJ1-3; D is ambiguous. Germline V gene lookup returns CDR1 MDHEN and CDR2 SYDVKM. The length of the CDR3 is 12 residues. Trimming removed 4 bases at V and 5 bases at J, with 6 bases between. This CDR3 is CASSSMRNTIYF. DNA of the CDR3: TGTGCCAGCAGTTCCATGAGAAACACCATATATTTT.

This clone showed up just once. Here the CDR3 DNA reads TGTGCCAGCAGCAAAGAGAAGAGCGGGAGATATGACACCGGGGAGCTGTTTTTT. Translated: CASSKEKSGRYDTGELFF. This sequence joins TRBV21-1 and TRBJ2-2; TRBD2 was called by the table and not checked on the DNA. TRBV21-1 is a recognized pseudogene. The CDR3 has 18 amino acids.

This CDR3 reads CASSLSENQPQHF. The CDR3, as DNA: TGTGCCAGCAGCTTGTCTGAGAATCAGCCCCAGCATTTT. V is TRBV11-1 and J is TRBJ1-5; unclear D gene. Looked up from germline, CDR1 is SGHAT and CDR2 is FQDESV (reference sequence). Trimming stripped 3 bases from V and 4 bases from J, with 7 bases between. The length of the CDR3 is 13 residues.

CDR3 DNA: TGTGCCAGCGGGGGTTTACGAGGACAGGGTACCGGGGAGCTGTTTTTT. Translated, it gives CASGGLRGQGTGELFF. This chain connects TRBV11-2 to TRBJ2-2, with 8 nucleotides matching TRBD1. CDR1 and CDR2 (germline): SGHAT, FQNNGV. The CDR3 spans 16 residues. The J segment lost 5 bases and the V segment lost 8 bases, leaving 13 bases of the junction unmatched.

The rearrangement uses TRBV5-8 and TRBJ1-2; D gene unclear. V dropped 2 bases and J dropped 4 bases, with 15 bases sitting between them. The germline CDR1 and CDR2 sequences are SGHTS and YDEGEE. This CDR3 comprises 15 residues. The CDR3 loop is CASSLSQPRVYGYTF. The CDR3 bases are TGTGCCAGCAGCTTAAGTCAACCTCGGGTCTATGGCTACACCTTC. Drawing the rest from reference TRBV5-8 and TRBJ1-2, the complete variable domain is EAGVTQSPTHLIKTRGQQATLRCSPISGHTSVYWYQQALGLGLQFLLWYDEGEERNRGNFPPRFSGRQFPNYSSELNVNALELEDSALYLCASSLSQPRVYGYTFGSGTRLTVV.

The V call is TRBV18, the J call TRBJ1-4; the D is unclear. Germline V gives CDR1 KGHSH, CDR2 LQKENI. The CDR3 is made up of 17 amino acids. Trimming removed 4 bases at V and 1 base at J, with 16 bases between. CDR3 region: CASSLSRGPLTNEKLFF. The CDR3 coding sequence is TGTGCCAGCTCACTTTCCAGAGGACCTTTAACTAATGAAAAACTGTTTTTT.

This chain connects TRBV29-1 to TRBJ1-1, with D hard to call. V gave up 7 bases and J gave up 3 bases, with 15 bases separating them. The CDR3 runs 13 residues. CDR1 SQVTM and CDR2 ANQGSEA come from the germline V gene. CDR3 in amino acids: CSGVRSRDTEAFF. As DNA, the CDR3 is TGCAGCGGGGTCAGGTCCCGGGACACTGAAGCTTTCTTT.

This chain joins TRBV10-1 and TRBJ2-2, with D perhaps matching TRBD2 (8 bases). The CDR3 totals 19 residues. V was cut by 3 bases and J by 0 bases, with 20 bases left in between. Germline lookup yields CDR1 WNHNN and CDR2 SYGVQD (reference sequence). Here the CDR3 reads CASSEPDGRGRANTGELFF. The CDR3 DNA follows: TGCGCCAGCAGTGAACCTGACGGGAGGGGGCGAGCGAACACCGGGGAGCTGTTTTTT.

The chain couples TRBV4-1 to TRBJ1-6; D is perhaps TRBD1 (6 bases). The germline V gene has CDR1 MGHRA and CDR2 YSYEKL. There are 18 residues in the CDR3. The V end lost 4 bases, the J end lost 7 bases, and 23 bases lay between the germline ends. The CDR3 nucleotides are TGCGCCAGCAGCCCACCCCAGGGGTGGGGTGTTTCCAATTCACCCCTCCACTTT. This encodes CASSPPQGWGVSNSPLHF.

The chain is built from TRBV27 and TRBJ2-1, with 8 positions matching TRBD2. V dropped 8 bases and J dropped 7; count of bases not matched to a gene: 13. The CDR3 totals 15 residues. CDR1 is MNHEY, CDR2 SMNVEV, per germline (reference sequence). DNA of the CDR3: TGTGCCAGCGGCTCCGGGACTAGTGGACGGAATGAGCAGTTCTTC. Residues: CASGSGTSGRNEQFF.

The V and J genes are TRBV5-1 and TRBJ2-7; 10 bases map to TRBD1. This CDR3 spans 15 amino acids. CDR1 and CDR2 (germline): SGHRS, YFSETQ. Trimming cost V 3 bases and J 0 bases; bases outside gene matches: 3. The CDR3 DNA is TGCGCCAGCAGCTCCGGGACAGGGGTCTCCTACGAGCAGTACTTC. Encoded protein: CASSSGTGVSYEQYF.

V and J are TRBV7-2 and TRBJ1-1; perhaps TRBD1 as D (5 bases). CDR3 length: 13 amino acids. CDR1 is SGHTA and CDR2 is FQGNSA in the germline V gene. Trimming shortened V by 5 bases and J by 2 bases, and 9 bases separated the two germline ends. CDR3 nucleotides: TGTGCCAGCAGCCCACAGGTTAACACTGAAGCTTTCTTT. This encodes CASSPQVNTEAFF.

The genes are TRBV19 and TRBJ1-5; D is uncertain. The ends were cut back, 7 bases at V and 9 bases at J, with 16 bases in the middle. The CDR3 is 13 amino acids. Germline-derived CDR1 and CDR2 are LNHDA and SQIVND (reference sequence). CDR3 sequence (DNA): TGTGCCAGTACCTCCATACCACGGACGCCCCAGCATTTT. Protein sequence: CASTSIPRTPQHF.

The J gene is TRBJ1-1, the V gene TRBV19; no firm D call. V dropped 0 bases and J dropped 1 base, with 15 bases sitting between them. CDR1 and CDR2 (germline): LNHDA, SQIVND (reference sequence). This CDR3 region has 17 residues. CDR3 protein: CASSIDPSIIGNTEAFF. CDR3 nucleotide sequence: TGTGCCAGTAGTATAGACCCCTCAATTATAGGGAACACTGAAGCTTTCTTT.

The chain is built from TRBV5-5 and TRBJ1-1; D is unresolved. The CDR3 spans 12 residues. Looked up from germline, CDR1 is SGHKS and CDR2 is YYEKEE (reference sequence). V was clipped by 4 bases and J by 0 bases, with 4 bases between them. CDR3 nucleotides: TGTGCCAGCAGCCCCCTGAACACTGAAGCTTTCTTT. It yields the protein CASSPLNTEAFF.

The chain is built from TRBV27 and TRBJ1-4; D not certain. The CDR3 covers 15 residues. Trimming left V 6 bases short and J 12 bases short, with 23 bases between. CDR1 and CDR2 (germline): MNHEY, SMNVEV (reference sequence). The CDR3 spells CASREEGRGYSQLFF. The CDR3 DNA reads as TGTGCCAGCAGGGAGGAGGGTCGGGGTTATAGTCAACTGTTTTTT.

The rearrangement links TRBV30 to TRBJ1-1; 8 bases map to TRBD1. Trimming removed 2 bases from V and 2 bases from J; junction bases left unmatched: 7. The CDR3 consists of 15 residues. Germline assignment: CDR1 GTSNPN and CDR2 SVGIG (reference sequence). The CDR3 DNA is TGTGCCTGGAGTCCCCGGACAGGGAGAAACACTGAAGCTTTCTTT. Protein: CAWSPRTGRNTEAFF.

V is TRBV4-3 and J is TRBJ2-2; 7 nucleotides agree with TRBD1. Germline values: CDR1 LGHNA, CDR2 YSLEER. The CDR3 sequence is 17 residues long. V dropped 0 bases and J dropped 5; count of bases not matched to a gene: 9. The CDR3 protein is CASSQDHRGDGTGELFF. CDR3 in DNA: TGCGCCAGCAGCCAAGACCACAGGGGAGACGGAACCGGGGAGCTGTTTTTT.

The CDR3 nucleotides read TGTGCCAGCAGCTTGGGACAGGGGGTACGGTATCGGGAGACCCAGTACTTC. As protein: CASSLGQGVRYRETQYF. The V call is TRBV5-6, the J call TRBJ2-5, with 9 bases identical to TRBD1. The CDR3 runs 17 residues. Trimming took 0 bases from V and 5 from J; bases not matched to a gene: 11. Germline V gene sequence: CDR1 SGHDT, CDR2 YYEEEE.

The rearrangement joins TRBV3-1 (or the pseudogene TRBV3-2) to TRBJ2-1, with TRBD2 identical over 8 bases. V trimming: 0 bases; J trimming: 9 bases; junction bases outside the gene matches: 10. This CDR3 comprises 16 residues. Germline V gene sequence: CDR1 LGHDT, CDR2 YNNKEL (reference sequence). The CDR3 DNA sequence: TGTGCCAGCAGCCAAGAACCGGGACTAGAAGTCGGTGAGCAGTTCTTC. Translated, it gives CASSQEPGLEVGEQFF.